These 21 T cell receptor beta chains originate from one sample sequenced in a study of T cell responses to AZD1222 COVID-19 vaccine. Assay used: immunoSEQ multiplex PCR; TCRdb lists only in-frame clones, some missing. This sample has about 120,000 clones, with roughly 84% found just once. This specimen consisted of peripheral blood, obtained 28 days after the second AZD1222 dose. The receptors derive from an adult who received the AZD1222 COVID-19 vaccine.

About this clone: Other nucleotide sequences in the sample specify the same CDR3. This rearrangement joins TRBV20-1 to TRBJ2-5; no reliable D call. Trimming cost V 3 bases and J 2 bases, with 4 bases left between them. Germline CDR1 and CDR2: DFQATT and SNEGSKA (reference sequence). The CDR3 is 11 residues long. The CDR3 reads CSARLQETQYF. The CDR3 DNA reads TGCAGTGCTAGGCTACAAGAGACCCAGTACTTC.

J is TRBJ2-3 and V is TRBV19; 9 bases are shared with TRBD1. J lost 1 base, V lost 6 bases, and 2 bases had no gene match. The length of the CDR3 is 14 residues. The germline CDR1 and CDR2 sequences are LNHDA and SQIVND (reference sequence). CDR3 sequence (DNA): TGTGCCAGTAGAAGGACAGGGGGCACAGATACGCAGTATTTT. It encodes CASRRTGGTDTQYF.

The gene calls are TRBV19 and TRBJ1-1; D is ambiguous. Germline V gene sequence: CDR1 LNHDA, CDR2 SQIVND (reference sequence). The CDR3 length is 14 residues. The V end lost 7 bases, the J end lost 4 bases, and 16 bases lay between the germline ends. The CDR3 bases are TGTGCCAGTACTTACCAATCCCGGGGCACTGAAGCTTTCTTT. Its translation: CASTYQSRGTEAFF.

This chain connects TRBV6-5 to TRBJ2-3; 10 bases are a match to TRBD2. Trimming removed 7 bases from V and 5 bases from J; junction bases left unmatched: 9. This CDR3 is 15 amino acids long. The V gene's germline CDR1 is MNHEY and CDR2 SVGAGI. The CDR3 DNA follows: TGTGCCAGCACACCTAGCGGGGGACTAGGAGATACGCAGTATTTT. Translating gives CASTPSGGLGDTQYF.

The rearrangement uses TRBV10-3 and TRBJ2-7, with TRBD1 matching over 7 bases. J was trimmed by 0 bases and V by 2 bases; bases with no gene match: 4. Germline V gene lookup returns CDR1 ENHRY and CDR2 SYGVKD. The CDR3 extends over 15 amino acids. CDR3 loop: CAISEVDRISYEQYF. The CDR3 DNA is TGTGCCATCAGTGAGGTGGACAGGATCTCCTACGAGCAGTACTTC.

The rearrangement links TRBV12-5 to TRBJ1-1; D uncertain. This CDR3 spans 12 amino acids. The V gene lost 3 bases and the J gene lost 3 bases, with 5 bases spanning the gap. Germline values: CDR1 LGHNT, CDR2 FRNRAP. The CDR3 reads CASGFGYTEAFF. The CDR3 nucleotides read TGTGCTAGTGGTTTCGGCTACACTGAAGCTTTCTTT. The whole variable domain, filled in from reference TRBV12-5 and TRBJ1-1, reads DARVTQTPRHKVTEMGQEVTMRCQPILGHNTVFWYRQTMMQGLELLAYFRNRAPLDDSGMPKDRFSAEMPDATLATLKIQPSEPRDSAVYFCASGFGYTEAFFGQGTRLTVV.

The chain joins TRBV6-5 to TRBJ1-2; 10 bases are a match to TRBD1. CDR3 length: 15 residues. After removal of 6 bases from V and 5 bases from J, the junction contained 9 bases not matched to a gene. Germline assignment: CDR1 MNHEY and CDR2 SVGAGI. The CDR3 nucleotides are TGTGCCAGCAGACCTTTCCGGGACAGGGGTTATGGCTACACCTTC. Protein: CASRPFRDRGYGYTF.

This clone was detected only a few times. The chain is built from TRBV5-4 and TRBJ1-1; a weak D match, TRBD1 (5 bases). The CDR3 runs to 14 residues. V was pared by 4 bases and J by 3 bases, with 13 bases between. Germline V CDR1 and CDR2: SGHNT, YYREEE (reference sequence). In DNA, the CDR3 is TGTGCCAGCAGCGGGACCCACTGGGACACTGAAGCTTTCTTT. Protein sequence: CASSGTHWDTEAFF.

The V call is TRBV2, the J call TRBJ1-2; weak D call: TRBD1 (5 bases). The CDR3 is 11 amino acids. Germline CDR1 is SNHLY and CDR2 is FYNNEI. Trimming cost V 6 bases and J 10 bases, with 12 bases left between them. The CDR3: CASRAGDPYTF. CDR3 DNA: TGTGCCAGCAGGGCGGGGGATCCCTACACCTTC.

DNA of the CDR3: TGCGCCAGCAGCTTGACACACACAGATACGCAGTATTTT. Its translation: CASSLTHTDTQYF. The V and J genes are TRBV5-1 and TRBJ2-3; no clear D gene. Trimming pared 1 base from V and 2 bases from J, leaving 5 bases between. CDR1 and CDR2 (germline): SGHRS, YFSETQ. CDR3 length equals 13 residues.

The chain uses TRBV6-5 and TRBJ2-7; D unclear. The germline V gene encodes CDR1 MNHEY and CDR2 SVGAGI. The V end lost 7 bases, the J end lost 2 bases, and 18 bases lay between the germline ends. The CDR3 contains 15 residues. The CDR3, as DNA: TGTGCCAGCACGCCCTATAGTAGCCTTCCCTACGAGCAGTACTTC. Residues: CASTPYSSLPYEQYF.

This chain uses TRBV7-2 with TRBJ1-1, with TRBD1 identical over 7 bases. The CDR3 spans 15 residues. V lost 5 bases to trimming and J lost 4 bases; unmatched junction nucleotides: 10. Looked up from germline, CDR1 is SGHTA and CDR2 is FQGNSA. CDR3 DNA: TGTGCCAGCAGCCCCAGATACAGGGGAGGCACTGAAGCTTTCTTT. Translation: CASSPRYRGGTEAFF.

This chain connects TRBV7-8 to TRBJ2-7; the D gene could be TRBD1 or TRBD2 (5 bases each). The V end was cut by 0 bases, the J end by 4 bases, with 13 bases between. Germline loops: CDR1 SGHVS, CDR2 FQNEAQ. There are 15 residues in the CDR3. CDR3 DNA: TGTGCCAGCAGCTTAGCGGGACGGAGTGGATACGAGCAGTACTTC. It encodes CASSLAGRSGYEQYF.

The chain couples TRBV6-5 to TRBJ2-1, with TRBD2 matching 8 bases. With 5 bases clipped from V and 9 bases from J, the junction kept 12 bases outside the gene matches. This CDR3 has 15 residues. CDR1 MNHEY and CDR2 SVGAGI come from the germline V gene. CDR3 bases: TGTGCCAGCAGTCTCGGGACTAGTCGGTCCAGTGAGCAGTTCTTC. Amino acid sequence: CASSLGTSRSSEQFF.

This clone was counted a single time. This sequence joins TRBV2 and TRBJ1-2; no clear D gene. V gave up 5 bases and J gave up 8 bases, with 18 bases separating them. The CDR3 runs to 14 residues. The germline V gene encodes CDR1 SNHLY and CDR2 FYNNEI. The CDR3 bases are TGTGCCAGCAGTCCAAGCCAACAGACCCCAGGCTACACCTTC. It encodes CASSPSQQTPGYTF.

This chain connects TRBV14 to TRBJ2-1; 9 bases are shared with TRBD2. The CDR3 sequence is 16 residues long. V was pared by 0 bases and J by 8 bases, with 8 bases of the junction left unmatched. Germline CDR1 SGHDN, CDR2 FVKESK. The CDR3 protein is CASSQDMRGGGDEQFF. CDR3 nucleotide sequence: TGTGCCAGCAGCCAAGATATGCGGGGGGGCGGCGATGAGCAGTTCTTC.

The chain links TRBV5-4 to TRBJ2-1, with D maybe TRBD1 (5 bases). This CDR3 region has 16 residues. CDR1 and CDR2 from the germline V gene are SGHNT and YYREEE (reference sequence). Trimming removed 0 bases at V and 2 bases at J, with 12 bases between. The CDR3 spells CASSLAGQGTYNEQFF. CDR3 in DNA: TGTGCCAGCAGCTTGGCCGGCCAGGGAACCTACAATGAGCAGTTCTTC.

The rearrangement uses TRBV11-2 and TRBJ2-5; 9 bases agree with TRBD1. Germline V gene data show CDR1 as SGHAT and CDR2 as FQNNGV. With V trimmed by 2 bases and J by 0 bases, 4 bases remained unmatched. The CDR3 is made up of 16 amino acids. The CDR3 loop is CASSLPTGGNQETQYF. The CDR3 nucleotides are TGTGCCAGCAGCTTACCGACAGGGGGAAACCAAGAGACCCAGTACTTC.

The chain is built from TRBV4-1 and TRBJ2-3, with 8 bases aligning to TRBD2. The junction had 6 bases not matched to a gene; V was cut back by 4 bases and J by 3 bases. Per the germline V gene, CDR1 is MGHRA and CDR2 is YSYEKL. The CDR3 is made up of 15 amino acids. DNA of the CDR3: TGCGCCAGCAGCCGAACTAGCGGCGGAACAGATACGCAGTATTTT. It translates to CASSRTSGGTDTQYF.

The gene calls are TRBV10-1 and TRBJ1-5; D unclear. Trimming cost V 0 bases and J 6 bases, with 6 bases left between them. The CDR3 loop spans 13 amino acids. The germline V gene encodes CDR1 WNHNN and CDR2 SYGVQD (reference sequence). The CDR3 region is CASSESLGQPQHF. CDR3 coding DNA: TGCGCCAGCAGTGAGTCCTTGGGTCAGCCCCAGCATTTT.

V usage is TRBV5-1 and J usage is TRBJ1-1, with D unclear. Germline-derived CDR1 and CDR2 are SGHRS and YFSETQ. The ends were cut back, 4 bases at V and 4 bases at J, with 14 bases in the middle. The CDR3 spans 14 residues. The CDR3 sequence: CASSAHGESTEAFF. The CDR3 region has the DNA TGCGCCAGCAGCGCTCATGGTGAGTCCACTGAAGCTTTCTTT.